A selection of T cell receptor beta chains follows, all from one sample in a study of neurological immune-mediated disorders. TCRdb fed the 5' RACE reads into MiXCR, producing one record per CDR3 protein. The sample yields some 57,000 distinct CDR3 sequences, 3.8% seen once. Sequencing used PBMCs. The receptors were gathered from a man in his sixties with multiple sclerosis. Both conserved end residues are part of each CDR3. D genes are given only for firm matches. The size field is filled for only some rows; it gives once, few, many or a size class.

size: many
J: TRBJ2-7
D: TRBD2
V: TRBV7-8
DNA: TGTGCCAGCAGCTCGGCGGGGGTCTCCTACGAGCAGTACTTC
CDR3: CASSSAGVSYEQYF

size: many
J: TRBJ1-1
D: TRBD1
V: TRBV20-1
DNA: TGCAGTGCTAGAAGGCAGGGGGGCACTGAAGCTTTCTTT
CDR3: CSARRQGGTEAFF

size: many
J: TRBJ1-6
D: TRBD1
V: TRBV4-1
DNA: TGCGCCAGCAGCCAAATCCGGGACAGTTCACCCCTCCACTTT
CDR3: CASSQIRDSSPLHF

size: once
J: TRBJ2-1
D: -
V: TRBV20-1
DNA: TGCAGTGCTAGAGCTGTAAGCTACTACAATGAGCAGTTCTTC
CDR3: CSARAVSYYNEQFF

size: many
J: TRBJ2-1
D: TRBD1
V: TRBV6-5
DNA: TGTGCCAGCAGTGGACAGGTCTACAATGAGCAGTTCTTC
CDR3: CASSGQVYNEQFF

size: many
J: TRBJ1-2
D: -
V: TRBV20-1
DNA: TGCAGTGCTAGAATCAAAGACTATGGCTACACCTTC
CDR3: CSARIKDYGYTF

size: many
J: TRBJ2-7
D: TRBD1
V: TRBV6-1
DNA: TGTGCCAGTCTACCAGGGGGAAGCTCCTACGAGCAGTACTTC
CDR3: CASLPGGSSYEQYF

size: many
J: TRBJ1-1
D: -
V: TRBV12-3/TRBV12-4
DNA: TGTGCCAGCGCGAGGGTGGATGGGGGTGAAGCTTTCTTT
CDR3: CASARVDGGEAFF

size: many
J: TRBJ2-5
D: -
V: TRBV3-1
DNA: TGTGCCAGCAGCCAAGATGTCCGGGGGCCGGGGCAAAAAGAGACCCAGTACTTC
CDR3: CASSQDVRGPGQKETQYF

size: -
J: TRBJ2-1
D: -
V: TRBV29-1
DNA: TGCAGCGTTGAAGAAGGGGGACCTGGGAGCGAGCAGTTCTTC
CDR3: CSVEEGGPGSEQFF

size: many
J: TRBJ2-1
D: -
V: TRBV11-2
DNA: TGTGCCAGCAGCCACACTAGTCACGAGCAGTTCTTC
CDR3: CASSHTSHEQFF

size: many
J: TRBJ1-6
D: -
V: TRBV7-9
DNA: TGTGCCAGCAGCTTATCAGGATTGGGTTCACCCCTCCACTTT
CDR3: CASSLSGLGSPLHF

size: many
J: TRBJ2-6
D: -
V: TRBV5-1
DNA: TGCGCCAGCAGCTTGGGGGGGTCCTCTGGGGCCAACGTCCTGACTTTC
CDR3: CASSLGGSSGANVLTF

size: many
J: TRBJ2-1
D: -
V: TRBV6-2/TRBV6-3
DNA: TGTGCCAGCAGCCGCCGGGACCCGACCTACAATGAGCAGTTCTTC
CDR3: CASSRRDPTYNEQFF

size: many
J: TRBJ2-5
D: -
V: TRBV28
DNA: TGTGCCAGCAGTTTCTCTCCGGACGCCAAGCGAGAGACCCAGTACTTC
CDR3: CASSFSPDAKRETQYF

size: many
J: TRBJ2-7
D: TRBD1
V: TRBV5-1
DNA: TGCGCCGGACAGGGTCCTCCCTACGAGCAGTACTTC
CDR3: CAGQGPPYEQYF

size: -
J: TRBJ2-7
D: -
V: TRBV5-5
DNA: TGTGCCAGCCAAGAAGACTACGAGCAGTACTTC
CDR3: CASQEDYEQYF

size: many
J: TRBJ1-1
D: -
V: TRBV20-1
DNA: TGCAGTGCTAGTCCCAGAGTGAACACTGAAGCTTTCTTT
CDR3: CSASPRVNTEAFF

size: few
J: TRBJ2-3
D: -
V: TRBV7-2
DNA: TGTGCCAGCAGCTCCAAGACGGGAGCGGTTGATACGCAGTATTTT
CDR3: CASSSKTGAVDTQYF

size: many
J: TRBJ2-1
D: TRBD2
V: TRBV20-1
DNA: TGCAGTGCTAGAGTCCCTAGCGGGGGGCGATACAATGAGCAGTTCTTC
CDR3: CSARVPSGGRYNEQFF

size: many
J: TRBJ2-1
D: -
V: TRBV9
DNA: TGTGCCAGCAGCGTAGCTTCGGGGGGCCCCCGTGTGTTCTTC
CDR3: CASSVASGGPRVFF

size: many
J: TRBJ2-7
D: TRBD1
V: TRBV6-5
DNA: TGTGCCAGCAGTTCCGGGACAGGGTTTTTCGGCTACGAGCAGTACTTC
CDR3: CASSSGTGFFGYEQYF

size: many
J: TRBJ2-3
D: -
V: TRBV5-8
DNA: TGTGCCAGCAGCTTGGCCCAGGGATTCCCAGATACGCAGTATTTT
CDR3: CASSLAQGFPDTQYF

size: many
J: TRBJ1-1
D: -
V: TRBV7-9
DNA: TGTGCCAGCAGGCCCGGTGGAACTGAAGCTTTCTTT
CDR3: CASRPGGTEAFF